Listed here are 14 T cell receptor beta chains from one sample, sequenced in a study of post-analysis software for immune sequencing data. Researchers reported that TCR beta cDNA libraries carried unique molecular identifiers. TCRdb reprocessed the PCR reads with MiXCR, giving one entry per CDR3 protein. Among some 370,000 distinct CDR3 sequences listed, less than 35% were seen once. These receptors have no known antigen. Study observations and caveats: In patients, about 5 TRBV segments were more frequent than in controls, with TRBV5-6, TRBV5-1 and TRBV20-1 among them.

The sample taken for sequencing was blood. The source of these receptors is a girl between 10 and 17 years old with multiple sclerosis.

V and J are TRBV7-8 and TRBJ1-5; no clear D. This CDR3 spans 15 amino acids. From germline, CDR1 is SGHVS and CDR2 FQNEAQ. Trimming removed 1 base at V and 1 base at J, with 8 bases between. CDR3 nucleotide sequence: TGTGCCAGCAGCTTAGAAGTCGACAGCAATCAGCCCCAGCATTTT. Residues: CASSLEVDSNQPQHF.

This CDR3 is CASSQDVRDQPQHF. CDR3 in DNA: TGCGCCAGCAGCCAAGATGTACGGGATCAGCCCCAGCATTTT. The gene calls are TRBV4-3 and TRBJ1-5; no firm D call. V was trimmed by 0 bases and J by 5 bases, leaving 8 bases between them. Germline V CDR1 and CDR2: LGHNA, YSLEER. The CDR3 length is 14 residues.

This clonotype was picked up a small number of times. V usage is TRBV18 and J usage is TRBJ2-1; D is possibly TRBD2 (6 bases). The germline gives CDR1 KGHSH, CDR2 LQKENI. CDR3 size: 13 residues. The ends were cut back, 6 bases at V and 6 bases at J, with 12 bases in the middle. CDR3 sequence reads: CASSPTRGNEQFF. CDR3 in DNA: TGTGCCAGCTCGCCGACTAGGGGCAATGAGCAGTTCTTC.

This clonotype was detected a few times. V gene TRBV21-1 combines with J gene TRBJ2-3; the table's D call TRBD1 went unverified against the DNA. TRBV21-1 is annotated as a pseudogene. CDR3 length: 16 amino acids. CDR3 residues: CASSTRRDTSTDTQYF. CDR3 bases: TGTGCCAGCAGCACGCGACGGGACACTAGCACAGATACGCAGTATTTT.

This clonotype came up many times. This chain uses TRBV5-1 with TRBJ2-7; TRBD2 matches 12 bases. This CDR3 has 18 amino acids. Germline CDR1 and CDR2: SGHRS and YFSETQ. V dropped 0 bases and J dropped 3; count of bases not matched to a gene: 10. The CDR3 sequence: CASSLVPSGGARFYEQYF. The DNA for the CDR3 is TGCGCCAGCAGCTTGGTCCCTAGCGGGGGGGCACGATTCTACGAGCAGTACTTC.

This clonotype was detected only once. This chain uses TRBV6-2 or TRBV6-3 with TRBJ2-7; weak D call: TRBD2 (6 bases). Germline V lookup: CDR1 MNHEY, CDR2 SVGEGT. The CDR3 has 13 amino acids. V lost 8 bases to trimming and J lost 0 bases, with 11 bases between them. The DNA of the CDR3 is TGTGCCAGCCTGGGGGGTCCCTCCTACGAGCAGTACTTC. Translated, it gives CASLGGPSYEQYF.

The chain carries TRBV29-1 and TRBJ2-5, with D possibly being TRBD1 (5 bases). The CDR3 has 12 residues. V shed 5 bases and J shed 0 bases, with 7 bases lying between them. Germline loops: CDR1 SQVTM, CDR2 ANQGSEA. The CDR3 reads CSVRQNQETQYF. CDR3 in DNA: TGCAGCGTTAGACAGAACCAAGAGACCCAGTACTTC.

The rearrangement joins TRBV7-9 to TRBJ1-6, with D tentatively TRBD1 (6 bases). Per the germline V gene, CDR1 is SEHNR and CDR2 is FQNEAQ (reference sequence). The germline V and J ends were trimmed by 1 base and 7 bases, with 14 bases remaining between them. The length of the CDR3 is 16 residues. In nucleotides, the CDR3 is TGTGCCAGCAGCTTAGAGGGACAAATCCCCAATTCACCCCTCCACTTT. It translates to CASSLEGQIPNSPLHF.

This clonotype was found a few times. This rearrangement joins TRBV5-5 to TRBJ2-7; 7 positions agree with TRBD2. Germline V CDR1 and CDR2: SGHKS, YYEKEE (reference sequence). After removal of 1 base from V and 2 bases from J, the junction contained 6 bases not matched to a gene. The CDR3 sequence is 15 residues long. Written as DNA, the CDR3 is TGTGCCAGCAGCTTGCTGCGGGGGAGTCCCTACGAGCAGTACTTC. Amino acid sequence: CASSLLRGSPYEQYF.

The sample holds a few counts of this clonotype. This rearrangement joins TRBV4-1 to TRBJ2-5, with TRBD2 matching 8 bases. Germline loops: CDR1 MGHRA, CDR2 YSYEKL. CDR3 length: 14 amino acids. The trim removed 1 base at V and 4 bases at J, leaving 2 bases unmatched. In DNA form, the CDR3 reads TGCGCCAGCAGCCAAGGGACTAGCCGAGAGACCCAGTACTTC. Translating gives CASSQGTSRETQYF.

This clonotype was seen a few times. In DNA form, the CDR3 reads TGTGCCAGCAGTTCCCCCCTTCTCCGGACAGCCGCCTACAATGAGCAGTTCTTC. Translating gives CASSSPLLRTAAYNEQFF. The chain joins TRBV28 to TRBJ2-1, with a tentative D call TRBD1 (6 bases). The CDR3 has 18 amino acids. Per germline, CDR1 MDHEN and CDR2 SYDVKM. Deletions cut 4 bases from V and 2 bases from J, with 21 bases between.

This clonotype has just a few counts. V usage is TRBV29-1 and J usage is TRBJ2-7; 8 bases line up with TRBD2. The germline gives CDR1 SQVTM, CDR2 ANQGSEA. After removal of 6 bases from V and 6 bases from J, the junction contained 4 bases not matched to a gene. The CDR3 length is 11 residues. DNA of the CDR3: TGCAGCGTCGGACGGGAGGGCGAGCAGTACTTC. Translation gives CSVGREGEQYF.

CDR3 in amino acids: CASSQVALQETQYF. CDR3 in DNA: TGCGCCAGCAGCCAAGTTGCCCTGCAAGAGACCCAGTACTTC. The rearrangement uses TRBV4-3 and TRBJ2-5; D not certain. V was cut by 1 base and J by 2 bases, with 8 bases left in between. Germline V gene sequence: CDR1 LGHNA, CDR2 YSLEER. The CDR3 is made up of 14 amino acids.

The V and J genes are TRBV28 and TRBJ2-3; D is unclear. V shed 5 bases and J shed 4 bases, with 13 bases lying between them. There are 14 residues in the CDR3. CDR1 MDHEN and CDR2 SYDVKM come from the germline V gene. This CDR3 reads CASSATTRSDTQYF. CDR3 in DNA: TGTGCCAGCAGTGCTACTACTCGCTCAGATACGCAGTATTTT.